This TCR beta chain stems from a study of T cells after yellow fever vaccination. Study-wide context: Those fractions that held only low numbers of cells were prepared using the SMART-Seq v4 Ultra Low Input RNA kit. General study results and limits: The secondary response showed a weaker magnitude and a faster peak, day 5 versus 15.

This clonotype occurred many times. The antigen is not known. The TCR cDNA carried a universal primer site and UMIs from 5'RACE template switching. TCRdb re-analysed the 5' RACE reads in MiXCR, keeping a single row per CDR3 protein. The sample records 300,000 to 400,000 distinct CDR3 sequences, around a tenth being singletons. The germline gives CDR1 KGHDR, CDR2 SFDVKD. The length of the CDR3 is 15 residues. V lost 5 bases, J lost 2 bases, and 4 bases stayed unmatched. The receptor was isolated from a man in his late teens or twenties who received the YFV17D yellow fever vaccine. This chain links TRBV24-1 with TRBJ2-1; 8 bases align to TRBD2. Sample: CD4+ T cells sorted from PBMCs, taken 45 days after the yellow fever booster vaccination. DNA for the CDR3: TGTGCCACCAGTGCCGCGGGGGGTCCCTACAATGAGCAGTTCTTC. Translated: CATSAAGGPYNEQFF.